Below, 24 T cell receptor beta chains from the same sample are listed, as sequenced in a study of blood T cell repertoires in COVID-19. The data were produced by immunoSEQ multiplex PCR, yet TCRdb's version contains in-frame clones alone and is incomplete. The sample has 120,000 or so clones; approximately 71% are singletons. Sequencing was performed on peripheral blood. The source is a human donor in a cohort sampled during active COVID-19.

The CDR3 spells CASSPPRGRVDTEAFF. The DNA for the CDR3 is TGTGCCAGCTCACCACCGAGGGGGAGAGTAGACACTGAAGCTTTCTTT. The rearrangement joins TRBV18 to TRBJ1-1, with D maybe TRBD1 (6 bases). V dropped 0 bases and J dropped 3 bases, with 14 bases sitting between them. Germline V CDR1 and CDR2: KGHSH, LQKENI. The CDR3 is 16 amino acids.

The CDR3 nucleotides are TGTGCCAGTACGGACAGGGATGGTGGCTACACCTTC. This codes for CASTDRDGGYTF. The chain joins TRBV19 to TRBJ1-2; 8 bases align to TRBD1. Germline trimming cut 7 bases from V and 7 bases from J; bases unmatched to any gene: 5. Looked up from germline, CDR1 is LNHDA and CDR2 is SQIVND (reference sequence). This CDR3 comprises 12 residues.

The chain links TRBV3-1 (or the pseudogene TRBV3-2) to TRBJ2-7, with 15 bases matching TRBD2. V shed 4 bases and J 0 bases; nucleotides not matched to a gene: 4. Germline CDR1 is LGHDT and CDR2 is YNNKEL (reference sequence). The CDR3 runs to 17 residues. Here the CDR3 DNA reads TGTGCCAGCAGCCGGGGGACTAGCGGGAGGAGCTCCTACGAGCAGTACTTC. Its protein is CASSRGTSGRSSYEQYF.

The V and J genes are TRBV6-1 and TRBJ1-6; D unresolved. V lost 2 bases and J lost 7, with 6 bases in between. Germline V gene data show CDR1 as MNHNS and CDR2 as SASEGT. The CDR3 is made up of 13 amino acids. The CDR3 DNA sequence: TGTGCCAGCAGTGAAATGAGAAATTCACCCCTCCACTTT. Its translation is CASSEMRNSPLHF.

This sequence joins TRBV28 and TRBJ2-7; 14 bases agree with TRBD2. The CDR3 has 21 amino acids. J gave up 0 bases and V 2 bases, and 15 bases lay outside the gene matches. Germline CDR1 and CDR2: MDHEN and SYDVKM. CDR3 DNA: TGTGCCAGCAGTTTAGGACCGGGACTAGCGGGAGTGGGAAAGAGCTCCTACGAGCAGTACTTC. Its protein product is CASSLGPGLAGVGKSSYEQYF.

This clone was counted only a few times. The chain is built from TRBV28 and TRBJ2-7; 7 bases line up with TRBD1. The CDR3 consists of 14 residues. Germline CDR1 and CDR2: MDHEN and SYDVKM. V was pared by 3 bases and J by 4 bases, with 6 bases of the junction left unmatched. The CDR3 DNA reads TGTGCCAGCAGTTTGCGAGGACAGGTTTACGAGCAGTACTTC. As protein: CASSLRGQVYEQYF.

V and J are TRBV9 and TRBJ2-6, with D perhaps TRBD2 (6 bases). Trimming removed 0 bases at V and 4 bases at J, with 14 bases between. The CDR3 length is 17 residues. The germline V gene encodes CDR1 SGDLS and CDR2 YYNGEE. The CDR3 DNA reads as TGTGCCAGCAGCGTAGAGGTTAGCGGCTTCGGGGCCAACGTCCTGACTTTC. It codes for CASSVEVSGFGANVLTF.

As concerns this clone: Because it lacks the conserved phenylalanine or tryptophan at the end, this CDR3 is likely a read error. Because the CDR3's place on the DNA is in doubt, the DNA is left out and the CDR3 is given as listed by TCRdb. The chain recombines TRBV6-1 with TRBJ2-7; TRBD1 is taken as the D call from the table, unchecked against the DNA. Germline assignment: CDR1 MNHNS and CDR2 SASEGT. The CDR3 is 12 residues long, ends included. The CDR3 loop is CASSEVGTGKIL.

The chain employs TRBV4-1 and TRBJ2-7; D uncertain. This CDR3 contains 15 residues. The V and J ends lost 3 bases and 0 bases respectively, with 12 bases between them. Germline CDR1 and CDR2: MGHRA and YSYEKL. In nucleotides, the CDR3 is TGCGCCAGCAGCCAGAACGCTCTAAGCTCCTACGAGCAGTACTTC. Its translation: CASSQNALSSYEQYF.

This chain uses TRBV5-6 with TRBJ2-7, with 7 bases fitting TRBD2. Trimming took 0 bases from V and 5 from J; bases not matched to a gene: 2. Germline assignment: CDR1 SGHDT and CDR2 YYEEEE. This CDR3 is 13 amino acids long. Here the CDR3 DNA reads TGTGCCAGCAGCTTGGTCCGGGGGGACGAGCAGTACTTC. The encoded protein is CASSLVRGDEQYF.

This clone was picked up a small number of times. V gene TRBV3-1 (or the pseudogene TRBV3-2) combines with J gene TRBJ2-7; unclear D gene. Germline CDR1 reads LGHDT; CDR2 reads YNNKEL (reference sequence). Trimming removed 0 bases at V and 6 bases at J, with 9 bases between. The CDR3 loop spans 13 amino acids. The CDR3 reads CASSQDIPTEQYF. CDR3 in DNA: TGTGCCAGCAGCCAAGACATCCCTACCGAGCAGTACTTC.

This sequence joins TRBV5-6 and TRBJ2-7; 10 bases align to TRBD2. Per the germline V gene, CDR1 is SGHDT and CDR2 is YYEEEE. Unmatched junction bases numbered 14, after V lost 8 bases and J lost 0 bases. This CDR3 contains 17 residues. CDR3 DNA: TGTGCCAGTAACTTCCTCGCTACTAGCGGGAACTCCTACGAGCAGTACTTC. Its protein is CASNFLATSGNSYEQYF.

V usage is TRBV7-8 and J usage is TRBJ2-1; 12 bases match TRBD2. V was pared by 5 bases and J by 8 bases, with 7 bases of the junction left unmatched. Germline lookup yields CDR1 SGHVS and CDR2 FQNEAQ. The CDR3 loop spans 15 amino acids. DNA of the CDR3: TGTGCCAGCAGCCACCTAGCGGGAGGGGCCGATGAGCAGTTCTTC. Encoded protein: CASSHLAGGADEQFF.

The V and J genes are TRBV7-3 and TRBJ2-1; 9 nucleotides match TRBD2. J was trimmed by 4 bases and V by 2 bases; bases with no gene match: 6. The CDR3 consists of 16 residues. In germline, CDR1 is SGHTA, CDR2 FQGTGA. The CDR3 loop reads CASSLLRGGKYNEQFF. CDR3 nucleotide sequence: TGTGCCAGCAGCTTACTGCGGGGGGGCAAGTACAATGAGCAGTTCTTC. The full variable domain, in which reference TRBV7-3 and TRBJ2-1 provide the parts outside the CDR3, is GAGVSQTPSNKVTEKGKYVELRCDPISGHTALYWYRQSLGQGPEFLIYFQGTGAADDSGLPNDRFFAVRPEGSVSTLKIQRTERGDSAVYLCASSLLRGGKYNEQFFGPGTRLTVL.

The chain is built from TRBV5-1 and TRBJ2-1, with D possibly being TRBD2 (6 bases). The CDR3 has 16 amino acids. The V and J ends lost 4 bases and 4 bases respectively, with 18 bases between them. Germline V gives CDR1 SGHRS, CDR2 YFSETQ. CDR3 region: CASSLQNGGPYNEQFF. The CDR3 DNA is TGCGCCAGCAGCCTCCAAAACGGGGGACCGTACAATGAGCAGTTCTTC.

The V gene is TRBV27, the J gene TRBJ2-1; TRBD2 is a possible D gene (6 bases). CDR1 is MNHEY, CDR2 SMNVEV, per germline (reference sequence). The CDR3 extends over 17 amino acids. V was clipped by 0 bases and J by 4 bases, with 16 bases between them. Written as DNA, the CDR3 is TGTGCCAGCAGTTTATCGTGGCAACTAGCTTCGTACAATGAGCAGTTCTTC. It codes for CASSLSWQLASYNEQFF.

J is TRBJ1-1 and V is TRBV5-5; unclear D gene. In germline, CDR1 is SGHKS, CDR2 YYEKEE (reference sequence). CDR3 length equals 14 residues. V lost 1 base and J 6 bases, leaving 13 bases between the germline ends. The CDR3 loop reads CASSLMTTSAEAFF. The CDR3 nucleotides read TGTGCCAGCAGCTTGATGACTACTAGTGCTGAAGCTTTCTTT.

The chain uses TRBV19 and TRBJ2-7, with D possibly TRBD1 on 5 matching bases. Per germline, CDR1 LNHDA and CDR2 SQIVND (reference sequence). Trimming took off 7 bases at V and 5 bases at J, with 15 bases between the two ends. The CDR3 runs 13 residues. This CDR3 reads CASTPAGSDEQYF. CDR3 bases: TGTGCCAGTACCCCGGCAGGGTCCGACGAGCAGTACTTC.

The table lists this clone with a few counts. The V gene is TRBV6-4, the J gene TRBJ1-1, with 7 bases matching TRBD1. This CDR3 spans 14 amino acids. V dropped 4 bases and J dropped 2; count of bases not matched to a gene: 4. Germline values: CDR1 MRHNA, CDR2 SNTAGT. The CDR3 nucleotides read TGTGCCAGCAGTGCTGGGACAGCTAACACTGAAGCTTTCTTT. Encoded protein: CASSAGTANTEAFF.

The genes are TRBV5-8 and TRBJ2-7; TRBD1 aligns across 8 bases. The CDR3 contains 14 residues. V was clipped by 4 bases and J by 3 bases; unmatched bases: 6. The germline V gene has CDR1 SGHTS and CDR2 YDEGEE. Written as DNA, the CDR3 is TGTGCCAGCAGCGAACGGACAGGGTTCTACGAGCAGTACTTC. This encodes CASSERTGFYEQYF.

V usage is TRBV10-2 and J usage is TRBJ2-7, with 8 bases matching TRBD2. The V gene end was trimmed by 5 bases and the J gene end by 4 bases; junction bases not matched to a gene: 7. Germline-derived CDR1 and CDR2 are WSHSY and SAAADI. The CDR3 is made up of 14 amino acids. The CDR3 loop is CASSIARGAYEQYF. The CDR3 coding sequence is TGCGCCAGCAGTATAGCGCGGGGGGCTTACGAGCAGTACTTC.

This chain links TRBV12-3 or TRBV12-4 with TRBJ1-1; the match to TRBD1 covers 10 bases. The CDR3 totals 12 residues. With V trimmed by 4 bases and J by 13 bases, 6 bases remained unmatched. The CDR3 here is CASSSTGTGDFF. The CDR3 DNA is TGTGCCAGCAGTTCAACCGGGACAGGGGATTTCTTT.

The chain has TRBV11-2 and TRBJ1-2; 11 nucleotides line up with TRBD1. This CDR3 contains 16 residues. CDR1 is SGHAT, CDR2 FQNNGV, per germline. The V gene end was trimmed by 1 base and the J gene end by 3 bases; junction bases not matched to a gene: 4. For the CDR3, the DNA is TGTGCCAGCAGCTTAGGGACAGGGGGCGGATACTATGGCTACACCTTC. This encodes CASSLGTGGGYYGYTF.

The V call is TRBV10-3, the J call TRBJ2-7, with D maybe TRBD1 (6 bases). Germline values: CDR1 ENHRY, CDR2 SYGVKD. Trimming cost V 10 bases and J 7 bases, with 23 bases left between them. The CDR3 is 14 amino acids. The CDR3 sequence is CATLGQSSLGEQYF. The CDR3 DNA reads TGTGCCACTTTGGGACAATCATCCCTAGGGGAGCAGTACTTC.